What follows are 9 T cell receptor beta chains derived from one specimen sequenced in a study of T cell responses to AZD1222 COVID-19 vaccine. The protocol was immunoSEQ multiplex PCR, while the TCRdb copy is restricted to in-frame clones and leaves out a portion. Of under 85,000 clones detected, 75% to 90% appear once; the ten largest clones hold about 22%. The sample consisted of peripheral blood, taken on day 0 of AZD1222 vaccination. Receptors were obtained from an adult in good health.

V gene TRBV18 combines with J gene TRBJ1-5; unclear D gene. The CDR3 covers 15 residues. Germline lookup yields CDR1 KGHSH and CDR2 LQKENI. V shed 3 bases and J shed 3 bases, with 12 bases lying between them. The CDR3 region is CASSPTSPPNQPQHF. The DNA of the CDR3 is TGTGCCAGCTCACCCACGTCCCCTCCCAATCAGCCCCAGCATTTT.

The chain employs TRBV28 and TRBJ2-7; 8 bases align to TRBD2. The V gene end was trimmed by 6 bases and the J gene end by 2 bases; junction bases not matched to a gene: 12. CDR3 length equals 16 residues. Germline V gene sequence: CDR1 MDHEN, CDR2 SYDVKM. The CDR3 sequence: CASSQRKTGGPYEQYF. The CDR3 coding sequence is TGTGCCAGCAGCCAGCGGAAAACGGGAGGGCCCTACGAGCAGTACTTC.

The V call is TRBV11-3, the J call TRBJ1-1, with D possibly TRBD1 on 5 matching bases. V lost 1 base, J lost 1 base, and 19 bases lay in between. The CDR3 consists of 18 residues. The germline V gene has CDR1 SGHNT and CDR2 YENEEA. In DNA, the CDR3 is TGTGCCAGCAGCTTAGTTCGTAAAACCGGGACCGCGAACACTGAAGCTTTCTTT. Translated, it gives CASSLVRKTGTANTEAFF.

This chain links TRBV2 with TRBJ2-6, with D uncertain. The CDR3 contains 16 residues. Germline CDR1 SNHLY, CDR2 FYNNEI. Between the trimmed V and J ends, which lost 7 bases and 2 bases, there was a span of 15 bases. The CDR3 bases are TGTGCCAGCACTTACCATACAGCGACTGGGGCCAACGTCCTGACTTTC. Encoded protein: CASTYHTATGANVLTF.

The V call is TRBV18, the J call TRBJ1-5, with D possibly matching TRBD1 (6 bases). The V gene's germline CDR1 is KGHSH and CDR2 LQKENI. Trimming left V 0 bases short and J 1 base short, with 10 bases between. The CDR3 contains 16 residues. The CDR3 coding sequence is TGTGCCAGCTCACCACCGAGGGGGGCAAGCAATCAGCCCCAGCATTTT. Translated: CASSPPRGASNQPQHF. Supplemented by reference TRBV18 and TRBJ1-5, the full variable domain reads NAGVMQNPRHLVRRRGQEARLRCSPMKGHSHVYWYRQLPEEGLKFMVYLQKENIIDESGMPKERFSAEFPKEGPSILRIQQVVRGDSAAYFCASSPPRGASNQPQHFGDGTRLSIL.

CDR3: CASSASGGNAQGEQFF. CDR3 DNA sequence: TGTGCCAGCAGTGCCTCAGGGGGCAACGCCCAGGGTGAGCAGTTCTTC. J is TRBJ2-1 and V is TRBV2; 8 nucleotides agree with TRBD1. V dropped 4 bases and J dropped 9; count of bases not matched to a gene: 14. Germline lookup yields CDR1 SNHLY and CDR2 FYNNEI. This CDR3 is 16 amino acids long.

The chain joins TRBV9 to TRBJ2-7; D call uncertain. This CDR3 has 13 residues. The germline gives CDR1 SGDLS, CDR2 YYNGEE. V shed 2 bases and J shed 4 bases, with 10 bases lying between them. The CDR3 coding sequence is TGTGCCAGCAGCGTTGGAGTAGGGTACGAGCAGTACTTC. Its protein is CASSVGVGYEQYF.

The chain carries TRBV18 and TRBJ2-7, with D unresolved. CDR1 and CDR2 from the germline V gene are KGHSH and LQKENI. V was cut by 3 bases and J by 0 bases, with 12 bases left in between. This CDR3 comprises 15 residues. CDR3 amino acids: CASSPERGISYEQYF. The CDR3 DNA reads TGTGCCAGCTCACCCGAACGAGGAATCTCCTACGAGCAGTACTTC.

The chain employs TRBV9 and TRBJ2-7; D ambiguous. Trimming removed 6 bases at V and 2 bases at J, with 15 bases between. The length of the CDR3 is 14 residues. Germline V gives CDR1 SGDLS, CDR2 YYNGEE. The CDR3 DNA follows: TGTGCCAGCACCCCCCGAGCGAACACCTACGAGCAGTACTTC. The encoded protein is CASTPRANTYEQYF.